Only a few counts were recorded for the clone carrying this T cell receptor (beta chain). Patients in Seattle were enrolled during active infection, then followed longitudinally. This CDR3 is 17 amino acids long. V gave up 5 bases and J gave up 0 bases; unmatched junction bases: 8. Germline V CDR1 and CDR2: SEHNR, FQNEAQ (reference sequence). This record belongs to a study of blood T cell repertoires in COVID-19. Study overall: COVID-19 samples, acute and convalescent, were from the United States, Italy and Spain. PBMCs, B-cell-depleted T cells, or T cells provided the cDNA or gDNA that made up the material.

In the source study's methods: From reference gene primer amplification, estimates of nucleated cell counts were derived. Produced via immunoSEQ multiplex PCR; TCRdb's table is partial and in-frame only. That table gives V, J and clone size, and the DNA gave D and trimming. The table has tens of thousands of clones, around 74% seen once. What was sequenced was peripheral blood. This rearrangement joins TRBV7-9 to TRBJ2-2; 8 bases agree with TRBD2. The origin of this receptor is a man between 65 and 80 years old with COVID-19, enrolled during active disease. The CDR3 reads CASSGPRGGSNTGELFF. The CDR3 DNA reads as TGTGCCAGCAGCGGACCTCGGGGGGGCTCGAACACCGGGGAGCTGTTTTTT. Full variable domain (remainder filled in from reference TRBV7-9 and TRBJ2-2): DTGVSQNPRHKITKRGQNVTFRCDPISEHNRLYWYRQTLGQGPEFLTYFQNEAQLEKSRLLSDRFSAERPKGSFSTLEIQRTEQGDSAMYLCASSGPRGGSNTGELFFGEGSRLTVL.